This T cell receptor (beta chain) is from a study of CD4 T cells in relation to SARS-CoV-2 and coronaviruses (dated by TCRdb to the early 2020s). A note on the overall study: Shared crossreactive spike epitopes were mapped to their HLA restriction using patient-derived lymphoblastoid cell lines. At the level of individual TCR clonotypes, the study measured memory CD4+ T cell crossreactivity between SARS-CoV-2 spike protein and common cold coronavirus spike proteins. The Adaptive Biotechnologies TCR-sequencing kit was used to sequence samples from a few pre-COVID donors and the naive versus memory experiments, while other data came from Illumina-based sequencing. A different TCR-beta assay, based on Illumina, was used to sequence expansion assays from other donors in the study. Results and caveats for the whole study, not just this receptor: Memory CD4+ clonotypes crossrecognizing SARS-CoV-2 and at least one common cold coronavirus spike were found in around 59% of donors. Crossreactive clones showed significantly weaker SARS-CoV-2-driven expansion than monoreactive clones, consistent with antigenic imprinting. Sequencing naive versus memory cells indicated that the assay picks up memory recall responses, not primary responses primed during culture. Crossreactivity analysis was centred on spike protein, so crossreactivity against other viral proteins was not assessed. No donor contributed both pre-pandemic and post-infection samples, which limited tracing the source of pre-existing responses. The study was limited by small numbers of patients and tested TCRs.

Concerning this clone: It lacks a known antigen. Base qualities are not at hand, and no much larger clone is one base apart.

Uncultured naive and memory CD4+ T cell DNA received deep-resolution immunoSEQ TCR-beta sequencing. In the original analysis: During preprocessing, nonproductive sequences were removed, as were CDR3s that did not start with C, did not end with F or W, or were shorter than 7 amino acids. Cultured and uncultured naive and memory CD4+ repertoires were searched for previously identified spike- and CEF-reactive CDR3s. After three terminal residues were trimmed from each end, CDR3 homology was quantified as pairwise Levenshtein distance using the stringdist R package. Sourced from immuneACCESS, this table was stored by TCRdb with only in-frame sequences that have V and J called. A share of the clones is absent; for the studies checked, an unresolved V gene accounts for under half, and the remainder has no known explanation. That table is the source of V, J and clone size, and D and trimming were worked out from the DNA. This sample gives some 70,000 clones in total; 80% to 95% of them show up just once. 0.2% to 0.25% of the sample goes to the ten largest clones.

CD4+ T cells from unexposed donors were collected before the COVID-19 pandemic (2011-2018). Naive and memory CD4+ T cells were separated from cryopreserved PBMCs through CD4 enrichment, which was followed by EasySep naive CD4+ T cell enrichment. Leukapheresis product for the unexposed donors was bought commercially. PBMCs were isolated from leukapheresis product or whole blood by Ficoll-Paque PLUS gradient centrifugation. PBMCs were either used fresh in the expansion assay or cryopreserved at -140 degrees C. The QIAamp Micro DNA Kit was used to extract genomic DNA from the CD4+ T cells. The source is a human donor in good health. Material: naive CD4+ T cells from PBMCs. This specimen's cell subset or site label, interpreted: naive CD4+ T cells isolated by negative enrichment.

The CDR3 reads as follows: CASSLLGTVYQPQHF. The base sequence is TGTGCCAGCAGTTTACTAGGGACAGTTTATCAGCCCCAGCATTTT. The chain employs TRBV28 and TRBJ1-5; TRBD1 fits 7 bases in the junction. The CDR3 contains 15 residues, cysteine and phenylalanine counted. This entry keeps only the CDR3 DNA: 45 bases, framed from base 1. Sequences MDHEN (CDR1) and SYDVKM (CDR2) are obtained from the germline V gene. V lost 2 bases and J lost 5 bases, and the count of bases not matched to a germline gene is 6.